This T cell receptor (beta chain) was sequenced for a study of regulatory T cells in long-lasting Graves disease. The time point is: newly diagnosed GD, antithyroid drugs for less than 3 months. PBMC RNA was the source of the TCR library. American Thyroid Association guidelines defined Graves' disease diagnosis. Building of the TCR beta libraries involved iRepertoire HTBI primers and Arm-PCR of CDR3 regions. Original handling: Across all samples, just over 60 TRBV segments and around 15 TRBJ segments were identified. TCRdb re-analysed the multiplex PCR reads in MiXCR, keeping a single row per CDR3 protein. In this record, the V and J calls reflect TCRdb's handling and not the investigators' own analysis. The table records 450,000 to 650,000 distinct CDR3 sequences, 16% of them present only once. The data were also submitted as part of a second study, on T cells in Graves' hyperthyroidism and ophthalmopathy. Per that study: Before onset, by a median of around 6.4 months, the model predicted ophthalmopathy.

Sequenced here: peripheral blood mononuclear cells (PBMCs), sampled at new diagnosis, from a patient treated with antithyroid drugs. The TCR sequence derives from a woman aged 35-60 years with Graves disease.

In DNA, the CDR3 is TGTGCCAGCAGTGAGCGGCTAGCGGGGGCGGGGGAGCAGTTCTTC. Amino acids: CASSERLAGAGEQFF. V usage is TRBV6-1 and J usage is TRBJ2-1, with 10 bases identical to TRBD2. Germline V CDR1 and CDR2: MNHNS, SASEGT. The CDR3 is 15 residues long. V lost 3 bases to trimming and J lost 10 bases; unmatched junction nucleotides: 9.